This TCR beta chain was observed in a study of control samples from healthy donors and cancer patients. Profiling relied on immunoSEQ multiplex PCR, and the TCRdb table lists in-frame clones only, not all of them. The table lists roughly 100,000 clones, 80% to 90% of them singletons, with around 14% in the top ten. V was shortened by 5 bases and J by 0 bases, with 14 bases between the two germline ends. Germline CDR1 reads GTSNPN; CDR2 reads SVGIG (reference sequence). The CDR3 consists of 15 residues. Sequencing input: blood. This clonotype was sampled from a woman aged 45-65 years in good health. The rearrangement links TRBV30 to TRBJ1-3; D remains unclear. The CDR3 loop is CAWYTREDSGNTIYF. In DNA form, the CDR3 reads TGTGCCTGGTATACAAGGGAGGACTCTGGAAACACCATATATTTT.